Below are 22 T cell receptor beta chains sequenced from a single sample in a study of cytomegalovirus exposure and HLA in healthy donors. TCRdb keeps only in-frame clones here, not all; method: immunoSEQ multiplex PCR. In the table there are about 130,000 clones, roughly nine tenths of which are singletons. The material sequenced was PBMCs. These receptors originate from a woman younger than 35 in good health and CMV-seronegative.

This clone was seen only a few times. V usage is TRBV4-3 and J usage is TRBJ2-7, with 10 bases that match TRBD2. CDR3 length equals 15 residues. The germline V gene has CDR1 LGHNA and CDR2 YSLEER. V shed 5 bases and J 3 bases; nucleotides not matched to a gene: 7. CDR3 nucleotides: TGCGCCAGCAGCTTGGGGGCTAGCGGGAGCTACGAGCAGTACTTC. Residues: CASSLGASGSYEQYF.

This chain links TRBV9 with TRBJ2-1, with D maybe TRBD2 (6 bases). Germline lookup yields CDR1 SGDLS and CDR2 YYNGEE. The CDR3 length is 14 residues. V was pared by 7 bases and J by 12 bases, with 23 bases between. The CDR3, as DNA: TGTGCCAGCGGGGGGACCGGGACTCAAAATTCGCAGTTCTTC. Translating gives CASGGTGTQNSQFF.

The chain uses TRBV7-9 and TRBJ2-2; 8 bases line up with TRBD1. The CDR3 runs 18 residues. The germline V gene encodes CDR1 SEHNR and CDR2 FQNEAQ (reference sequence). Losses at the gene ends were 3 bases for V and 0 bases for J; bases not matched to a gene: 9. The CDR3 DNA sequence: TGTGCCAGCAGCTTTAACGGCAGGGGGCCCTCGAACACCGGGGAGCTGTTTTTT. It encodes CASSFNGRGPSNTGELFF.

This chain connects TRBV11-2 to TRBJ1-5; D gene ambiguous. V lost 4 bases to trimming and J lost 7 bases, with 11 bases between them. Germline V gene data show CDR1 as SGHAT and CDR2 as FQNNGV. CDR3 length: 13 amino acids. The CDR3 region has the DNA TGTGCCAGCAGCTCTGGTTTAGAGCAGCCCCAGCATTTT. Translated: CASSSGLEQPQHF.

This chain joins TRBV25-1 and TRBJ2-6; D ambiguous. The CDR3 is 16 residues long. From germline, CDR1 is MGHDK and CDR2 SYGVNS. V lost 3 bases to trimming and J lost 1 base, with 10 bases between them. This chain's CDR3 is CASSDCCRSGANVLTF. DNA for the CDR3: TGTGCCAGCAGTGATTGCTGTAGATCTGGGGCCAACGTCCTGACTTTC.

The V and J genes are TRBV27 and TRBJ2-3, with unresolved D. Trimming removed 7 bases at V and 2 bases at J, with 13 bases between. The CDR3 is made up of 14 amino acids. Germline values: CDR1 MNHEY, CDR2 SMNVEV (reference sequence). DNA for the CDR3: TGTGCCAGCAAGCCAGCGAGAAACACAGATACGCAGTATTTT. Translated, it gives CASKPARNTDTQYF.

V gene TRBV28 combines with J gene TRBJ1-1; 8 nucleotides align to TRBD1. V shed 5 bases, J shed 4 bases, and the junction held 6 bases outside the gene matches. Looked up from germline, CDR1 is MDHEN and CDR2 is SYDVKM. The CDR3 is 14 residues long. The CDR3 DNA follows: TGTGCCAGCAGTACAGGGGGAGGAGGCACTGAAGCTTTCTTT. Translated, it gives CASSTGGGGTEAFF.

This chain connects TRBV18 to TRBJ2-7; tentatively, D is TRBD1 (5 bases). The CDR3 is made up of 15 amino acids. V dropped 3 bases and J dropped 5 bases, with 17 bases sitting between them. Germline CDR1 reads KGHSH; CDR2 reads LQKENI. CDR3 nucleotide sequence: TGTGCCAGCTCACCCCTGAAGGGGTCGGTCAACGAGCAGTACTTC. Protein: CASSPLKGSVNEQYF.

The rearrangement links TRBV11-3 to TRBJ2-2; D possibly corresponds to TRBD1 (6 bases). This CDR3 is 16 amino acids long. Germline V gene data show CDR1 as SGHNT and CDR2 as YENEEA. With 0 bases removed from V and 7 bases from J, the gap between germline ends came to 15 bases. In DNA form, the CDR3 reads TGTGCCAGCAGCTTAGATTTTACAGGGCGGAGCGGGGAGCTGTTTTTT. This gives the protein CASSLDFTGRSGELFF.

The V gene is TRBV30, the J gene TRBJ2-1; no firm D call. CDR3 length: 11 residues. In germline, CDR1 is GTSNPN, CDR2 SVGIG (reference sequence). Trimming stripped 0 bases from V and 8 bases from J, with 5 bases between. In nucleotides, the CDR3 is TGTGCCTGGAGTGTGGCTGATGAGCAGTTCTTC. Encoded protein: CAWSVADEQFF.

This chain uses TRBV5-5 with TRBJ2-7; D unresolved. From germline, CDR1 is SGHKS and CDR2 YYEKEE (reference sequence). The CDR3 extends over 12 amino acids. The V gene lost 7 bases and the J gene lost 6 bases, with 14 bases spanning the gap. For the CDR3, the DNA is TGTGCCAGCGTCAGGAACAGTGCCGAGCAGTACTTC. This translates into CASVRNSAEQYF.

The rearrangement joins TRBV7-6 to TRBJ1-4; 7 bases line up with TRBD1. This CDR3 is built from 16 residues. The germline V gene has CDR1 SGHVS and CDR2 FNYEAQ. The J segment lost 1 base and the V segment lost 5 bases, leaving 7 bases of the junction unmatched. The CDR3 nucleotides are TGTGCCAGCAGCGGCACAGGGGTTGTAACTAATGAAAAACTGTTTTTT. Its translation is CASSGTGVVTNEKLFF.

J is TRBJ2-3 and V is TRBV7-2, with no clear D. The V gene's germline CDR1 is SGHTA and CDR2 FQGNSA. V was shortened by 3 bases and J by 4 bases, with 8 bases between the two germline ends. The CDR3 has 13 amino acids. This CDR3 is CASSFHESDTQYF. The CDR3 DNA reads TGTGCCAGCAGCTTCCATGAGTCAGATACGCAGTATTTT.

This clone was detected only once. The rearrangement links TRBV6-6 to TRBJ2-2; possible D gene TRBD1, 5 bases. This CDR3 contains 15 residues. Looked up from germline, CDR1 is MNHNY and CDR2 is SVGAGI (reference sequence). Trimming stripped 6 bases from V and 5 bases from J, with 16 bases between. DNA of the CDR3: TGTGCCAGCAGCCAACAGGTTAGGGTTACCGGGGAGCTGTTTTTT. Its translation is CASSQQVRVTGELFF.

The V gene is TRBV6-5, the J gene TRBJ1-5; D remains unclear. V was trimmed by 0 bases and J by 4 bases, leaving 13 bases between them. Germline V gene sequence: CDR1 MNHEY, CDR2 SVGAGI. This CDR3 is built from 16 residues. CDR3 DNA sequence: TGTGCCAGCAGTTACTCTCCCGGGGTCGGGAATCAGCCCCAGCATTTT. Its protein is CASSYSPGVGNQPQHF.

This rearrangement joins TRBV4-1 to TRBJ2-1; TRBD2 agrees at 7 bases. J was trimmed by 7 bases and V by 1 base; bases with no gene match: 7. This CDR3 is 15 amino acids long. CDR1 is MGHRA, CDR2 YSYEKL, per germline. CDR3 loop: CASSQGYTGGNEQFF. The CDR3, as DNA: TGCGCCAGCAGCCAAGGTTATACCGGGGGGAATGAGCAGTTCTTC.

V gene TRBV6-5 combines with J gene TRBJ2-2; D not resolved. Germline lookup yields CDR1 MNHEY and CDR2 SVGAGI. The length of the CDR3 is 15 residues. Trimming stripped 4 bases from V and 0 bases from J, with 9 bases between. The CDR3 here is CASSSRGPNTGELFF. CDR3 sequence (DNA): TGTGCCAGCAGTTCACGCGGTCCGAACACCGGGGAGCTGTTTTTT.

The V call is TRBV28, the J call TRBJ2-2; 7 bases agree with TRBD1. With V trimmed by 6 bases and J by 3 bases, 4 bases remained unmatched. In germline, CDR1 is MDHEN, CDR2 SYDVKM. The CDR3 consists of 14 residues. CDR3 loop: CASSDTGDTGELFF. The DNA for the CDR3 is TGTGCCAGCAGCGATACAGGGGACACCGGGGAGCTGTTTTTT.

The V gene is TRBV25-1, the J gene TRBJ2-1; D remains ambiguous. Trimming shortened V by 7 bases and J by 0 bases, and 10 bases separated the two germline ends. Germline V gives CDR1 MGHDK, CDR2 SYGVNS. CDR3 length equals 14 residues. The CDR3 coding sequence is TGTGCCAGCACCCCCAGCGTCTCCTACAATGAGCAGTTCTTC. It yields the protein CASTPSVSYNEQFF.

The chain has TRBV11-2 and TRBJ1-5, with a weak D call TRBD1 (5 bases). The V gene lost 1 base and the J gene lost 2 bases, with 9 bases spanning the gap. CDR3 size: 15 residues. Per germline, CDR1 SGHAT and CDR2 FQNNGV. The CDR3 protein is CASSLGGSGNQPQHF. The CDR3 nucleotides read TGTGCCAGCAGCTTAGGGGGCTCGGGCAATCAGCCCCAGCATTTT.

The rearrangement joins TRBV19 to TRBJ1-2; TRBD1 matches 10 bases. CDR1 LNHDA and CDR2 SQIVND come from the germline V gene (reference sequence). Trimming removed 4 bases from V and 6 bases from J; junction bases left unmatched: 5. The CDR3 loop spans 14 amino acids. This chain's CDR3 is CASSTTGGVDGYTF. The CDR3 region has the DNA TGTGCCAGTAGTACGACAGGGGGCGTTGATGGCTACACCTTC.

CDR3 sequence (DNA): TGCGCCAGCAGAATATCGGGACAGTCGGAAGGAGCTTTCTTT. Translation gives CASRISGQSEGAFF. This rearrangement joins TRBV5-1 to TRBJ1-1; 7 bases align to TRBD1. This CDR3 comprises 14 residues. V was pared by 5 bases and J by 10 bases, with 14 bases of the junction left unmatched. Germline V gene sequence: CDR1 SGHRS, CDR2 YFSETQ.